This T cell receptor beta chain was recovered during a study of blood T cell repertoires in COVID-19. Sequencing was performed with immunoSEQ multiplex PCR; in TCRdb, only in-frame clones are kept and a portion is missing. The sample holds 160,000 or so clones, approximately 87% seen once. Germline-derived CDR1 and CDR2 are MGHDK and SYGVNS. V was pared by 3 bases and J by 12 bases, with 7 bases of the junction left unmatched. The CDR3 consists of 14 residues. The V and J genes are TRBV25-1 and TRBJ1-6, with 8 bases aligning to TRBD1. Material for sequencing was peripheral blood. The source is an older woman with COVID-19, enrolled during active disease. CDR3 DNA sequence: TGTGCCAGCAGTGACGTGCAGGGGGCGCGACCCCTCCACTTT. It codes for CASSDVQGARPLHF.